The 26 T cell receptor beta chains reported below all come from one sample, sequenced in a study of identical twins (dated by TCRdb to 2015 to 2016). Library creation used 5' RACE. The sequencer was an Illumina HiSeq 2000. TCRdb cleaned the public reads at Q25 with fastp, built clones with MiXCR and kept in-frame beta chains. Rows with one shared CDR3 protein collapse into an entry with the most common genes and DNA. Here the sample has over 200,000 distinct CDR3 sequences; over 5% occur a single time. The ten largest clonotypes hold 14% to 15% of the sample. In addition, the sample was reused for a study of T cells expressing NK-cell markers.

The sequencing input was CD8+ T cells sorted from blood. The source is a woman in her late teens or twenties in good health.

V gene TRBV27 combines with J gene TRBJ2-7, with a tentative D call TRBD1 (5 bases). The CDR3 loop spans 15 amino acids. CDR1 and CDR2 from the germline V gene are MNHEY and SMNVEV (reference sequence). The V end lost 3 bases, the J end lost 5 bases, and 17 bases lay between the germline ends. In DNA form, the CDR3 reads TGTGCCAGCAGTTTCTTGCAGGGCGGACCTAACGAGCAGTACTTC. Encoded protein: CASSFLQGGPNEQYF.

The chain recombines TRBV20-1 with TRBJ2-7; D unresolved. This CDR3 spans 13 amino acids. Per the germline V gene, CDR1 is DFQATT and CDR2 is SNEGSKA (reference sequence). Trimming removed 4 bases from V and 3 bases from J, with 13 bases in between. The CDR3 nucleotides read TGCAGTGCTAAGGGCAGCTTCGTCTACGAGCAGTACTTC. This sequence encodes CSAKGSFVYEQYF.

This clonotype was recorded many times. The chain recombines TRBV21-1 with TRBJ2-7. TRBV21-1 counts as a pseudogene. The CDR3 consists of 15 residues. This CDR3 is CASSKARRSCYEQYF. CDR3 DNA sequence: TGTGCCAGCAGCAAAGCGCGACGTAGTTGCTACGAGCAGTACTTC.

This clonotype was picked up many times. The V call is TRBV4-1, the J call TRBJ2-7, with 7 bases matching TRBD1. The germline V gene has CDR1 MGHRA and CDR2 YSYEKL. V shed 3 bases and J 3 bases; nucleotides not matched to a gene: 5. This CDR3 comprises 14 residues. In nucleotides, the CDR3 is TGCGCCAGCAGCCACGGGACAGACTACTACGAGCAGTACTTC. Its translation is CASSHGTDYYEQYF.

This clonotype has ten or more counts. This chain joins TRBV9 and TRBJ2-1; tentatively, D is TRBD2 (5 bases). V lost 4 bases to trimming and J lost 8 bases, with 16 bases between them. Per the germline V gene, CDR1 is SGDLS and CDR2 is YYNGEE. CDR3 size: 14 residues. This CDR3 reads CASSSSGVADEQFF. The CDR3 region has the DNA TGTGCCAGCAGCTCTTCCGGGGTCGCGGATGAGCAGTTCTTC.

The chain has TRBV7-9 and TRBJ2-1; D ambiguous. Looked up from germline, CDR1 is SEHNR and CDR2 is FQNEAQ (reference sequence). The CDR3 spans 15 residues. The germline V and J ends were trimmed by 3 bases and 0 bases, with 9 bases remaining between them. The chain's CDR3 is CASSFSEVSYNEQFF. The CDR3 DNA follows: TGTGCCAGCAGCTTTTCTGAGGTCTCCTACAATGAGCAGTTCTTC.

The rearrangement uses TRBV6-2 or TRBV6-3 and TRBJ2-3; possibly TRBD1 or TRBD2 for D (6 bases each). This CDR3 region has 16 residues. CDR1 MNHEY and CDR2 SVGEGT come from the germline V gene. Trimming pared 2 bases from V and 4 bases from J, leaving 16 bases between. The CDR3 DNA sequence: TGTGCCAGCAGTTACGGTATCCGGGGGCGAGCAGATACGCAGTATTTT. Translating it yields CASSYGIRGRADTQYF.

This clonotype was observed a few times. The chain employs TRBV13 and TRBJ2-1; 7 positions match TRBD1. The germline V gene encodes CDR1 PRHDT and CDR2 FYEKMQ (reference sequence). The CDR3 is 14 residues long. V shed 3 bases and J 5 bases; nucleotides not matched to a gene: 4. The CDR3 nucleotides read TGTGCCAGCAGCTTTGGGGACAGCCACAATGAGCAGTTCTTC. It encodes CASSFGDSHNEQFF.

This clonotype was seen at least ten times. V gene TRBV7-6 combines with J gene TRBJ1-3, with D perhaps TRBD1 (5 bases). The CDR3 length is 15 residues. Looked up from germline, CDR1 is SGHVS and CDR2 is FNYEAQ. Trimming stripped 1 base from V and 2 bases from J, with 9 bases between. The CDR3 nucleotides read TGTGCCAGCAGCTTAGAAAAGACAGCTGGAAACACCATATATTTT. It translates to CASSLEKTAGNTIYF.

This chain uses TRBV2 with TRBJ1-1; D not certain. The V gene lost 6 bases and the J gene lost 1 base, with 15 bases spanning the gap. The CDR3 loop spans 15 amino acids. Germline assignment: CDR1 SNHLY and CDR2 FYNNEI. The CDR3 bases are TGTGCCAGCAGCGACGGGAAACGTAGGAACACTGAAGCTTTCTTT. It codes for CASSDGKRRNTEAFF. Looking up the rest from reference TRBV2 and TRBJ1-1 gives the full variable domain: EPEVTQTPSHQVTQMGQEVILRCVPISNHLYFYWYRQILGQKVEFLVSFYNNEISEKSEIFDDQFSVERPDGSNFTLKIRSTKLEDSAMYFCASSDGKRRNTEAFFGQGTRLTVV.

This clonotype was found many times. Germline is not matched at one junction end, which may reflect a read error. The chain has TRBV7-8 and TRBJ2-7; 8 positions match TRBD1. This CDR3 has 14 residues. Per germline, CDR1 SGHVS and CDR2 FQNEAQ. The CDR3 sequence is CASSPGTGPYEQYF. The CDR3 bases are TGCGCCAGCAGCCCCGGGACAGGACCCTACGAGCAGTACTTC.

In its sample, this clonotype was seen a few times. V is TRBV6-6 and J is TRBJ1-2; no clear D gene. The CDR3 is made up of 11 amino acids. In germline, CDR1 is MNHNY, CDR2 SVGAGI (reference sequence). V was trimmed by 1 base and J by 8 bases, leaving 5 bases between them. Here the CDR3 reads CASSYLAGYTF. CDR3 sequence (DNA): TGTGCCAGCAGTTACTTGGCCGGCTACACCTTC.

This clonotype was seen ten or more times. The V and J genes are TRBV4-1 and TRBJ2-2; D is uncertain. The CDR3 is 13 amino acids. CDR1 and CDR2 from the germline V gene are MGHRA and YSYEKL. Trimming stripped 1 base from V and 7 bases from J, with 7 bases between. CDR3 nucleotides: TGCGCCAGCAGCCAAGTCCGGATCGGGGAGCTGTTTTTT. Protein sequence: CASSQVRIGELFF.

This sequence joins TRBV5-6 and TRBJ2-7; maybe TRBD2 (6 bases). Germline lookup yields CDR1 SGHDT and CDR2 YYEEEE. V lost 4 bases and J lost 6, with 11 bases in between. The CDR3 has 12 amino acids. The CDR3 region is CASSRGDSEQYF. DNA for the CDR3: TGTGCCAGCAGCCGAGGGGACTCCGAGCAGTACTTC.

This clonotype was seen a few times. V is TRBV12-5 and J is TRBJ2-2; 7 bases align to TRBD1. The CDR3 is 15 residues long. In germline, CDR1 is LGHNT, CDR2 FRNRAP. Losses at the gene ends were 6 bases for V and 2 bases for J; bases not matched to a gene: 6. The CDR3 bases are TGTGCTAGTGGCCTCCGGGACAGCAACACCGGGGAGCTGTTTTTT. It yields the protein CASGLRDSNTGELFF.

This clonotype is medium-sized within its sample. The rearrangement joins TRBV15 to TRBJ2-7, with 14 bases fitting TRBD2. The germline V gene encodes CDR1 LNHNV and CDR2 YYDKDF (reference sequence). Losses at the gene ends were 0 bases for V and 5 bases for J; bases not matched to a gene: 3. The CDR3 has 16 residues. The CDR3 reads CATSRDGTSGSDEQYF. The DNA for the CDR3 is TGTGCCACCAGCAGAGATGGGACTAGCGGGAGTGACGAGCAGTACTTC.

A few counts support this clonotype. The chain combines TRBV6-1 with TRBJ1-2, with D possibly TRBD1 on 5 matching bases. Deletions cut 5 bases from V and 6 bases from J, with 19 bases between. The germline V gene encodes CDR1 MNHNS and CDR2 SASEGT. This CDR3 contains 15 residues. CDR3 sequence (DNA): TGTGCCAGCAGTCTCCAGGGACGGTTTAGGAATGGCTACACCTTC. Translation: CASSLQGRFRNGYTF.

This chain connects TRBV30 to TRBJ2-1; 7 bases agree with TRBD2. This CDR3 is built from 13 residues. CDR1 GTSNPN and CDR2 SVGIG come from the germline V gene (reference sequence). V was clipped by 2 bases and J by 8 bases; unmatched bases: 6. The CDR3 here is CAWSKSGTDEQFF. The CDR3 nucleotides read TGTGCCTGGAGTAAAAGCGGGACGGATGAGCAGTTCTTC.

This clonotype was recorded at least ten times. The rearrangement links TRBV21-1 to TRBJ2-2; TRBD2 is the table's D call, not checked against the DNA. TRBV21-1 is termed a pseudogene. The CDR3 is made up of 17 amino acids. The CDR3 region has the DNA TGTGCCACCCCGTTGACTAGCGGGAGTGACGACACCGGGGAGCTGTTTTTT. Translated: CATPLTSGSDDTGELFF.

This clonotype was picked up a small number of times. The V gene is TRBV12-3 or TRBV12-4, the J gene TRBJ1-1; tentatively, D is TRBD1 (6 bases). Trimming took off 2 bases at V and 4 bases at J, with 8 bases between the two ends. The CDR3 length is 13 residues. CDR3 loop: CASSLNRATEAFF. DNA for the CDR3: TGTGCCAGCAGTTTAAACAGGGCCACTGAAGCTTTCTTT.

The J gene is TRBJ2-7, the V gene TRBV4-1; D is possibly TRBD2 (7 bases). Trimming removed 5 bases at V and 2 bases at J, with 19 bases between. The CDR3 sequence is 16 residues long. The V gene's germline CDR1 is MGHRA and CDR2 YSYEKL. CDR3 in amino acids: CASSMRGGGVTYEQYF. The DNA for the CDR3 is TGCGCCAGCAGCATGAGGGGGGGGGGAGTAACCTACGAGCAGTACTTC.

This clonotype was seen a few times. This chain links TRBV11-2 with TRBJ2-1, with a weak D call TRBD2 (6 bases). V gave up 1 base and J gave up 2 bases, with 24 bases separating them. Germline V gene lookup returns CDR1 SGHAT and CDR2 FQNNGV. CDR3 length: 20 residues. CDR3: CASSLGVTRDVRSPYNEQFF. In DNA form, the CDR3 reads TGTGCCAGCAGCTTAGGGGTGACGCGGGATGTAAGGAGTCCCTACAATGAGCAGTTCTTC.

This clonotype was seen at least ten times. V and J are TRBV13 and TRBJ2-1; TRBD1 matches 7 bases. Looked up from germline, CDR1 is PRHDT and CDR2 is FYEKMQ (reference sequence). V shed 5 bases and J 5 bases; nucleotides not matched to a gene: 12. CDR3 length: 16 amino acids. CDR3 sequence: CASSPLRGGKDNEQFF. The DNA of the CDR3 is TGTGCCAGCAGCCCCCTTAGAGGGGGCAAGGACAATGAGCAGTTCTTC.

The sample holds a few counts of this clonotype. The chain joins TRBV7-2 to TRBJ2-3; unclear D gene. V was pared by 1 base and J by 2 bases, with 7 bases between. Per germline, CDR1 SGHTA and CDR2 FQGNSA. CDR3 length equals 14 residues. For the CDR3, the DNA is TGTGCCAGCAGCTTAGTCCGGGTCACAGATACGCAGTATTTT. The encoded protein is CASSLVRVTDTQYF.

This clonotype was counted at least ten times. This chain connects TRBV6-1 to TRBJ2-2; weak D call: TRBD2 (6 bases). The CDR3 spans 14 residues. Trimming cost V 8 bases and J 3 bases, with 13 bases left between them. Germline V gene data show CDR1 as MNHNS and CDR2 as SASEGT. The CDR3 bases are TGTGCCAGCGGCCGGGGGAGCTACACCGGGGAGCTGTTTTTT. Its protein is CASGRGSYTGELFF.

The chain recombines TRBV7-2 with TRBJ2-1; possibly TRBD2 for D (6 bases). Trimming pared 7 bases from V and 7 bases from J, leaving 14 bases between. CDR1 SGHTA and CDR2 FQGNSA come from the germline V gene. CDR3 length: 13 amino acids. The CDR3 DNA reads as TGTGCCAGCACTAGCGTCTCGGGGAATGAGCAGTTCTTC. This gives the protein CASTSVSGNEQFF.